Reported below is one T cell receptor beta chain. This sample was taken from a study of blood T cell repertoires in COVID-19. The study recruited people aged roughly 18 to 89 years across 24 US areas. The study counted Cohort 3 donors as recovered given two negative PCRs, clearance, or symptom resolution. TCRdb keeps only in-frame clones here, not all; method: immunoSEQ multiplex PCR. The data show 130,000 to 150,000 clones, with about 87% seen just once and about 11% held by the top ten. The germline CDR1 and CDR2 sequences are MDHEN and SYDVKM. The V and J ends lost 7 bases and 7 bases, in that order; junction bases with no gene match: 18. This CDR3 contains 16 residues.

What was sequenced was PBMCs or T cells enriched from blood (not recorded which). The V gene is TRBV28, the J gene TRBJ2-7; TRBD2 matches 8 bases. The sequence was obtained from a man aged 55 to 70 who had recovered from COVID-19. This CDR3 reads CASTLLGGGAGVEQYF. As DNA, the CDR3 is TGTGCCAGCACCCTTCTCGGGGGGGGTGCGGGAGTAGAGCAGTACTTC. The full variable domain, its missing parts supplied by reference TRBV28 and TRBJ2-7, is DVKVTQSSRYLVKRTGEKVFLECVQDMDHENMFWYRQDPGLGLRLIYFSYDVKMKEKGDIPEGYSVSREKKERFSLILESASTNQTSMYLCASTLLGGGAGVEQYFGPGTRLTVT.